This T cell receptor (beta chain) was recovered during a study of shared clonotypes between healthy human individuals. Findings and caveats of the study: Investigators collected only blood, and repertoires in tissues likely differ.

Sequencing used immunoSEQ multiplex PCR; TCRdb keeps in-frame clones, though not all of them. The data show around 940,000 clones, less than 85% seen once. About this clone: The target antigen is unknown. A far bigger clonotype differs at one base, so this is likely a read error. Distinct nucleotide sequences in the sample also encode this CDR3.

Germline CDR1 reads LNHDA; CDR2 reads SQIVND (reference sequence). The V gene end was trimmed by 5 bases and the J gene end by 3 bases; junction bases not matched to a gene: 2. This CDR3 is built from 13 residues. The sequenced material came from memory CD4+ T cells sorted from blood. Subset denoted: CD45RA-negative fraction. This sequence joins TRBV19 and TRBJ2-7; 9 nucleotides agree with TRBD1. The sequence derives from a man in his late teens or twenties in good health. CDR3 sequence reads: CASSGGQGYEQYF. CDR3 DNA sequence: TGTGCCAGTAGTGGGGGACAGGGCTACGAGCAGTACTTC.